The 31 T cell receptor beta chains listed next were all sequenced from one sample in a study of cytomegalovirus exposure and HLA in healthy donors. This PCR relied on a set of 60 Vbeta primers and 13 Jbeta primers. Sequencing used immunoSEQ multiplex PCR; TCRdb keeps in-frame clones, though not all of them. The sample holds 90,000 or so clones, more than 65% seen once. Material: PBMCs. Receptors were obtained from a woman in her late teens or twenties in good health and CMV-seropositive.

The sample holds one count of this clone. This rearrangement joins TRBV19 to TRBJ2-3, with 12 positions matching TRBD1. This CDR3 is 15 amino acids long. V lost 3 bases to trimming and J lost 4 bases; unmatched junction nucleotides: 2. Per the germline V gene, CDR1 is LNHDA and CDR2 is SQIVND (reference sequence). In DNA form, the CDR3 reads TGTGCCAGTAGTATGGGACAGGGGGCGGCAGATACGCAGTATTTT. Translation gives CASSMGQGAADTQYF. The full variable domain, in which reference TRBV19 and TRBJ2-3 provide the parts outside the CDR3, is DGGITQSPKYLFRKEGQNVTLSCEQNLNHDAMYWYRQDPGQGLRLIYYSQIVNDFQKGDIAEGYSVSREKKESFPLTVTSAQKNPTAFYLCASSMGQGAADTQYFGPGTRLTVL.

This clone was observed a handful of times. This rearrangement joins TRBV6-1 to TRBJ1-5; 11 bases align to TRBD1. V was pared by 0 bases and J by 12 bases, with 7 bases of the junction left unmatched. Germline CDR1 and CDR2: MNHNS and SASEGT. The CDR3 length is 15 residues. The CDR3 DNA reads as TGTGCCAGCAGTGAAGCCGGGACAGGGGGGGTTTTCCAGCATTTT. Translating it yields CASSEAGTGGVFQHF.

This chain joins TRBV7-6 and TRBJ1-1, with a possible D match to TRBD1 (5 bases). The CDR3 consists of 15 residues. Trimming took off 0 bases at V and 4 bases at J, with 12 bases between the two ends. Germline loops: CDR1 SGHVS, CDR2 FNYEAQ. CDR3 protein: CASSLAGEGRTEAFF. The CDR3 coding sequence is TGTGCCAGCAGCTTAGCCGGGGAGGGGCGCACTGAAGCTTTCTTT.

CDR3 DNA: TGTGCCAGTAGTATAGAGTCAACGGACACTGAAGCTTTCTTT. It specifies CASSIESTDTEAFF. J is TRBJ1-1 and V is TRBV19; no definite D call. The CDR3 spans 14 residues. V lost 0 bases and J lost 3, with 8 bases in between. The germline CDR1 and CDR2 sequences are LNHDA and SQIVND (reference sequence). Full variable domain (rest looked up from reference TRBV19 and TRBJ1-1): DGGITQSPKYLFRKEGQNVTLSCEQNLNHDAMYWYRQDPGQGLRLIYYSQIVNDFQKGDIAEGYSVSREKKESFPLTVTSAQKNPTAFYLCASSIESTDTEAFFGQGTRLTVV.

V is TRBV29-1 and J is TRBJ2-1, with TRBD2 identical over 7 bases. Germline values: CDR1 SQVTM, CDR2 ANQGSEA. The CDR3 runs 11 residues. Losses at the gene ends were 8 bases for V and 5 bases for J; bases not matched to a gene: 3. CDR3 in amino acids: CSSGINNEQFF. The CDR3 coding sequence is TGCAGCAGCGGGATCAACAATGAGCAGTTCTTC.

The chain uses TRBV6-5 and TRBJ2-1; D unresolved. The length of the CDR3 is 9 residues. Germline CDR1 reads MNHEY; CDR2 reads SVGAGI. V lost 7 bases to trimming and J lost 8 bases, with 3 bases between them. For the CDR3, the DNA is TGTGCCAGCACCTATGAGCAGTTCTTC. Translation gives CASTYEQFF.

The CDR3 loop reads CATTDRDNEQYF. The CDR3 region has the DNA TGTGCCACAACCGACCGGGACAACGAGCAGTACTTC. The chain carries TRBV10-3 and TRBJ2-7, with D possibly TRBD1 on 6 matching bases. The germline V and J ends were trimmed by 10 bases and 5 bases, with 15 bases remaining between them. Germline lookup yields CDR1 ENHRY and CDR2 SYGVKD. This CDR3 is built from 12 residues.

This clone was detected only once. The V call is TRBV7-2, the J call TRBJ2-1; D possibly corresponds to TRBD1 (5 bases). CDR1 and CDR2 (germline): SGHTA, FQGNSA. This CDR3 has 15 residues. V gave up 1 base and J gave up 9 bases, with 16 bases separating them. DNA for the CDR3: TGTGCCAGCAGCTTAGTCAATGGCCAGGGTAGTGAGCAGTTCTTC. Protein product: CASSLVNGQGSEQFF. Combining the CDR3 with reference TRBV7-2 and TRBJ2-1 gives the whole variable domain GAGVSQSPSNKVTEKGKDVELRCDPISGHTALYWYRQSLGQGLEFLIYFQGNSAPDKSGLPSDRFSAERTGGSVSTLTIQRTQQEDSAVYLCASSLVNGQGSEQFFGPGTRLTVL.

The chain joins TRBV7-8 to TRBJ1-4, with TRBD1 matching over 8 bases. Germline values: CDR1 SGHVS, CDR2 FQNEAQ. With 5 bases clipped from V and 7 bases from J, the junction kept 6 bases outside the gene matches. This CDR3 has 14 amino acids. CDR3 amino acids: CASSTGQATEKLFF. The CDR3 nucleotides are TGTGCCAGCAGCACGGGACAGGCCACTGAAAAACTGTTTTTT.

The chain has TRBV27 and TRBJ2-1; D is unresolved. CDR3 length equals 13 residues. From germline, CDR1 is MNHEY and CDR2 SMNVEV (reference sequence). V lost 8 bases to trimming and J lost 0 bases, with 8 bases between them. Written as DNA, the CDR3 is TGTGCCAGCGCTATTGCCTCCTACAATGAGCAGTTCTTC. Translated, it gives CASAIASYNEQFF.

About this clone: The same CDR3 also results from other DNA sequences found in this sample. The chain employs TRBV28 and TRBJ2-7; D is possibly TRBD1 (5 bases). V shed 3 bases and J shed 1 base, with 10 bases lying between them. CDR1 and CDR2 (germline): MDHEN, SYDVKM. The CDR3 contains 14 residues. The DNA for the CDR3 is TGTGCCAGCAGTTTGGGCCAGGGATCCTACGAGCAGTACTTC. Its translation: CASSLGQGSYEQYF.

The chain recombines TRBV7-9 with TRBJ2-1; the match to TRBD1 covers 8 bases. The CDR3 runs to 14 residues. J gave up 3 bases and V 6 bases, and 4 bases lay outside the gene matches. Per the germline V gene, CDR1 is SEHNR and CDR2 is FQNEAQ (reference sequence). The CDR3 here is CASSYGTGYNEQFF. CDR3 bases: TGTGCCAGCAGTTACGGGACAGGCTACAATGAGCAGTTCTTC.

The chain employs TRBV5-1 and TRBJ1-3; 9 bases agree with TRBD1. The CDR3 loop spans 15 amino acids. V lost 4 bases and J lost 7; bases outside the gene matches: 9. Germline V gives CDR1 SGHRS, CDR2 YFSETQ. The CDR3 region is CASSGGTGTGNTIYF. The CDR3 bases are TGCGCCAGCAGCGGAGGGACAGGGACCGGTAACACCATATATTTT.

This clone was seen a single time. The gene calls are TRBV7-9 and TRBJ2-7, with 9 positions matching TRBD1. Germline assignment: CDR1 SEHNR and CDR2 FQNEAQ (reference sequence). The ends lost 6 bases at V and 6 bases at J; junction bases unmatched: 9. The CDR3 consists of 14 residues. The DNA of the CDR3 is TGTGCCAGCAGTTGGACAGGGGTAGCTACCGAGCAGTACTTC. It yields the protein CASSWTGVATEQYF.

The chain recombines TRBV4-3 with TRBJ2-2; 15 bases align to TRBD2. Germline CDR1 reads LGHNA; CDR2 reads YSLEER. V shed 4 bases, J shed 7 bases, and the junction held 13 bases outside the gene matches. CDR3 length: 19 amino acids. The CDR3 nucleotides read TGCGCCAGCAGCCCGGCGGGACTAGCGGGGGGCTTTGTAGGCGGGGAGCTGTTTTTT. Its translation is CASSPAGLAGGFVGGELFF.

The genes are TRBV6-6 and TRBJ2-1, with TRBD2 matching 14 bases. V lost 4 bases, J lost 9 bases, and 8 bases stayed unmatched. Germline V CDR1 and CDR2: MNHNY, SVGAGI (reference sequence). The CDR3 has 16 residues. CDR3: CASSSSGLAGAGEQFF. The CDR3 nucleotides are TGTGCCAGCAGTTCCTCGGGACTAGCGGGAGCGGGTGAGCAGTTCTTC.

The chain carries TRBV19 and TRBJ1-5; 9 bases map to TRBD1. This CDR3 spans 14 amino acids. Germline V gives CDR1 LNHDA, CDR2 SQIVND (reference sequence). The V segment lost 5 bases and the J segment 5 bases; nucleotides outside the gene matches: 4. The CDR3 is CASSGGTGYQPQHF. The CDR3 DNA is TGTGCCAGTAGTGGAGGGACAGGGTATCAGCCCCAGCATTTT.

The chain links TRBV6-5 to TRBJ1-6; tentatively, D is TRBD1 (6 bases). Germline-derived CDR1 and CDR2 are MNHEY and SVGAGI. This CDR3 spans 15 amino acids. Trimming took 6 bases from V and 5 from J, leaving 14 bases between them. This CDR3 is CASRLGQSNNSPLHF. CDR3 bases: TGTGCCAGCAGGCTAGGACAGAGTAATAATTCACCCCTCCACTTT.

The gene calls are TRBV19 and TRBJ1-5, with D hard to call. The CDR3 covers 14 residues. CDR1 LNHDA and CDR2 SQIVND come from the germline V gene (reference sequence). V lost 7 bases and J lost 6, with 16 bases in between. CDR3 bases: TGTGCCAGTAAGAGCCAGGTGGCCATTCAGCCCCAGCATTTT. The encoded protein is CASKSQVAIQPQHF.

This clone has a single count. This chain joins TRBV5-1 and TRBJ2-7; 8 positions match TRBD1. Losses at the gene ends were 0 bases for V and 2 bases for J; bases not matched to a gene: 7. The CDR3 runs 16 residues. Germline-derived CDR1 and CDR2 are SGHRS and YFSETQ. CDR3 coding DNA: TGCGCCAGCAGCTTGGGACGCGGACAGGGCGCCTACGAGCAGTACTTC. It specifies CASSLGRGQGAYEQYF. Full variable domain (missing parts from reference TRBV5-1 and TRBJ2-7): KAGVTQTPRYLIKTRGQQVTLSCSPISGHRSVSWYQQTPGQGLQFLFEYFSETQRNKGNFPGRFSGRQFSNSRSEMNVSTLELGDSALYLCASSLGRGQGAYEQYFGPGTRLTVT.

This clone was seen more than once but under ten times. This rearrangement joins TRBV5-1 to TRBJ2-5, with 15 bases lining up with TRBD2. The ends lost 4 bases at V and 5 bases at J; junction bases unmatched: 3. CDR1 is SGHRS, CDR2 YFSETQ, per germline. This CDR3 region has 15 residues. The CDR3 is CASSRTSGGGETQYF. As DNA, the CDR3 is TGCGCCAGCAGCCGGACTAGCGGGGGGGGCGAGACCCAGTACTTC.

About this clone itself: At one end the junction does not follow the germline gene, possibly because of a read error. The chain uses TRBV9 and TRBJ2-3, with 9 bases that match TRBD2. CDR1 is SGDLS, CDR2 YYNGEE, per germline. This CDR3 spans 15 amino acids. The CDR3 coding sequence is TGTGCCAGCAGCGCCTCCGGGACTAGCACAGATGCGCAGTATTTT. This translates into CASSASGTSTDAQYF.

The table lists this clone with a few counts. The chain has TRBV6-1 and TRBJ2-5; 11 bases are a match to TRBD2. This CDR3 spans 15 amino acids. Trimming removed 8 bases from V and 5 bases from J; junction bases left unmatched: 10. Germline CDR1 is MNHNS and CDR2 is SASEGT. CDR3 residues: CASGTSGTGGETQYF. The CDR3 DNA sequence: TGTGCCAGCGGGACTAGCGGTACTGGAGGGGAGACCCAGTACTTC.

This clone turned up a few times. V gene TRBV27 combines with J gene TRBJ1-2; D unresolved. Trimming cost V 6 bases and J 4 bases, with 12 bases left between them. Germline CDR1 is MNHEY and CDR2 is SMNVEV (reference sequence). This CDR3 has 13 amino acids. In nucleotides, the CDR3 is TGTGCCAGCAGCGCCGGTGCCCTCTATGGCTACACCTTC. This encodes CASSAGALYGYTF.

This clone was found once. The CDR3: CASSPGTGGAGNEQFF. The CDR3 DNA reads TGTGCCAGCTCACCAGGTACGGGAGGAGCGGGCAATGAGCAGTTCTTC. V is TRBV18 and J is TRBJ2-1, with 7 nucleotides matching TRBD2. This CDR3 is 16 amino acids long. CDR1 and CDR2 from the germline V gene are KGHSH and LQKENI. Trimming at V came to 2 bases and at J to 6 bases, leaving 10 bases not matched to a gene. The whole variable domain, filled in from reference TRBV18 and TRBJ2-1, reads NAGVMQNPRHLVRRRGQEARLRCSPMKGHSHVYWYRQLPEEGLKFMVYLQKENIIDESGMPKERFSAEFPKEGPSILRIQQVVRGDSAAYFCASSPGTGGAGNEQFFGPGTRLTVL.

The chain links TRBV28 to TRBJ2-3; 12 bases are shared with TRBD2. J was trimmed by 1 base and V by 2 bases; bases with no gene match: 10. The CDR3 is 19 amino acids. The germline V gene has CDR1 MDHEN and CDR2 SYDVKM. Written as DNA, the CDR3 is TGTGCCAGCAGTTTAGAATCACTAGCGGGAGGCCGGGGCACAGATACGCAGTATTTT. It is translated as CASSLESLAGGRGTDTQYF.

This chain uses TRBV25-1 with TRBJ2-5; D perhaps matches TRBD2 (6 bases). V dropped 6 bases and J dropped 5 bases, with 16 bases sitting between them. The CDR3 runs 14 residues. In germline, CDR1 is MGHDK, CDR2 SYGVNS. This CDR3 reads CASRRSGGWETQYF. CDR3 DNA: TGTGCCAGCAGGAGGTCTGGAGGGTGGGAGACCCAGTACTTC.

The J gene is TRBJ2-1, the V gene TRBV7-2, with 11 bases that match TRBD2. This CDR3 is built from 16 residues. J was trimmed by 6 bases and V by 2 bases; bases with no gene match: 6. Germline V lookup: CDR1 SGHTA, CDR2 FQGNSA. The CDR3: CASSLITSGRSNEQFF. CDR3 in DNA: TGTGCCAGCAGCTTAATAACTAGCGGGAGATCCAATGAGCAGTTCTTC.

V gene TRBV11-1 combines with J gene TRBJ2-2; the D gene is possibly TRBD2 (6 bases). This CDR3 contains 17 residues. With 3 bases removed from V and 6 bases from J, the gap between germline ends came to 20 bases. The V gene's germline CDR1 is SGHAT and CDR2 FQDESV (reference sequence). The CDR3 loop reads CASSFRGGVLVPGELFF. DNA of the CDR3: TGTGCCAGCAGCTTTAGGGGAGGAGTATTGGTGCCCGGGGAGCTGTTTTTT.

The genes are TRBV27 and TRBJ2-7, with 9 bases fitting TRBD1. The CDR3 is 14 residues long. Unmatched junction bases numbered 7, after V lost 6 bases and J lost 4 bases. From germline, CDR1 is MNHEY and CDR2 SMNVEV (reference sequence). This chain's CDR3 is CASSLGTGFYEQYF. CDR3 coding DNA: TGTGCCAGCAGCCTCGGGACAGGGTTTTACGAGCAGTACTTC.

DNA for the CDR3: TGTGCCAGCAGCAAAGACGGGGCCCGGGGGAGTAAGGAGACCCAGTACTTC. Translated: CASSKDGARGSKETQYF. The chain links TRBV21-1 to TRBJ2-5; TRBD2, the table's D call, was not compared with the DNA. TRBV21-1 is an annotated pseudogene. The CDR3 has 17 amino acids.